Shown below are 31 T cell receptor beta chains from a single sample sequenced in a study of cytomegalovirus exposure and HLA in healthy donors. Researchers ran the PCR with 60 Vbeta and 13 Jbeta primers. Assay: immunoSEQ multiplex PCR; the TCRdb copy retains only in-frame clones and omits some. Of tens of thousands of clones in the sample, approximately 72% were seen once. The material sequenced was PBMCs. The receptor source for this set is a middle-aged woman in good health and CMV-seropositive.

The chain combines TRBV10-3 with TRBJ2-3; unclear D gene. The CDR3 consists of 15 residues. Germline V gene sequence: CDR1 ENHRY, CDR2 SYGVKD. V shed 3 bases and J shed 0 bases, with 10 bases lying between them. Written as DNA, the CDR3 is TGTGCCATCAGTGATGGTGTAACTAGCACAGATACGCAGTATTTT. Protein product: CAISDGVTSTDTQYF.

The CDR3 sequence is CASSNWRDREVVSNQPQHF. The CDR3 DNA is TGTGCCAGCAGCAATTGGAGGGACAGGGAGGTGGTTAGCAATCAGCCCCAGCATTTT. The gene calls are TRBV21-1 and TRBJ1-5; no DNA check was done on the table's D call, TRBD1. TRBV21-1 is a documented pseudogene. The CDR3 runs 19 residues.

This chain links TRBV15 with TRBJ2-7, with 13 bases matching TRBD2. V dropped 5 bases and J dropped 2; count of bases not matched to a gene: 6. Germline V lookup: CDR1 LNHNV, CDR2 YYDKDF (reference sequence). CDR3 length equals 16 residues. CDR3 sequence (DNA): TGTGCCACCAGCTCCTCAGGACTAGCGGGGGCCTACGAGCAGTACTTC. It codes for CATSSSGLAGAYEQYF.

The rearrangement joins TRBV29-1 to TRBJ2-5; no reliable D call. This CDR3 spans 12 amino acids. The germline CDR1 and CDR2 sequences are SQVTM and ANQGSEA. Deletions cut 7 bases from V and 7 bases from J, with 16 bases between. This CDR3 is CSAGPDPGTQYF. In DNA form, the CDR3 reads TGCAGCGCTGGCCCCGACCCGGGGACCCAGTACTTC.

The chain carries TRBV25-1 and TRBJ2-4; D might be TRBD2 (6 bases). CDR3 length: 14 residues. Germline CDR1 MGHDK, CDR2 SYGVNS. V was pared by 3 bases and J by 6 bases, with 12 bases between. The CDR3, as DNA: TGTGCCAGCAGTGAGTTTGGCGGGGCAAACATTCAGTACTTC. Its protein product is CASSEFGGANIQYF.

J is TRBJ1-5 and V is TRBV2, with 7 bases that match TRBD1. The germline V gene has CDR1 SNHLY and CDR2 FYNNEI. V dropped 10 bases and J dropped 3; count of bases not matched to a gene: 9. The length of the CDR3 is 14 residues. The CDR3 coding sequence is TGTGCCACCACCGGACAGGATCCCAATCAGCCCCAGCATTTT. Encoded protein: CATTGQDPNQPQHF.

The gene calls are TRBV6-5 and TRBJ1-2; D gene uncertain. The CDR3 totals 14 residues. Trimming left V 5 bases short and J 6 bases short, with 16 bases between. CDR1 is MNHEY and CDR2 is SVGAGI in the germline V gene. CDR3 protein: CASSRPGEGNGYTF. In DNA, the CDR3 is TGTGCCAGCAGTCGCCCGGGAGAAGGAAATGGCTACACCTTC.

This chain uses TRBV6-1 with TRBJ1-1, with 10 bases matching TRBD1. The length of the CDR3 is 15 residues. Germline values: CDR1 MNHNS, CDR2 SASEGT. V was clipped by 8 bases and J by 2 bases; unmatched bases: 8. The CDR3: CASARDRGLNTEAFF. DNA of the CDR3: TGTGCCAGCGCCCGGGACAGGGGACTTAACACTGAAGCTTTCTTT.

Concerning this clone itself: Sequence at one end of the junction differs from germline and may be a read error. The chain combines TRBV28 with TRBJ1-2; D gene ambiguous. The CDR3 covers 14 residues. CDR1 and CDR2 from the germline V gene are MDHEN and SYDVKM. CDR3 in DNA: TGTGCCAGCAGCAATGACGGAGGGAACTTTGGCTACACCTTC. This translates into CASSNDGGNFGYTF.

The gene calls are TRBV4-2 and TRBJ1-1; TRBD1 matches 7 bases. The V gene's germline CDR1 is LGHNA and CDR2 YNFKEQ. CDR3 length: 16 residues. J gave up 0 bases and V 6 bases, and 10 bases lay outside the gene matches. The chain's CDR3 is CASRQITGALNTEAFF. DNA of the CDR3: TGTGCCAGCAGGCAAATTACAGGGGCCTTGAACACTGAAGCTTTCTTT.

This clone has only a few counts. The chain links TRBV2 to TRBJ2-5, with 15 bases fitting TRBD2. Germline-derived CDR1 and CDR2 are SNHLY and FYNNEI. The CDR3 totals 17 residues. Trimming at V came to 5 bases and at J to 4 bases, leaving 8 bases not matched to a gene. CDR3 amino acids: CASSSRGLAGGLETQYF. CDR3 nucleotide sequence: TGTGCCAGCAGTTCTCGAGGACTAGCGGGGGGGTTAGAGACCCAGTACTTC.

CDR3 nucleotides: TGTGCCAGCAGCTTGCGGCCCGGGACAGGGGGCGCGGTCTATGGCTACACCTTC. Translation gives CASSLRPGTGGAVYGYTF. V usage is TRBV5-5 and J usage is TRBJ1-2, with TRBD1 matching 12 bases. The CDR3 covers 18 residues. CDR1 and CDR2 from the germline V gene are SGHKS and YYEKEE (reference sequence). The junction had 11 bases not matched to a gene; V was cut back by 1 base and J by 4 bases. Filled out from reference TRBV5-5 and TRBJ1-2, the complete variable domain reads DAGVTQSPTHLIKTRGQQVTLRCSPISGHKSVSWYQQVLGQGPQFIFQYYEKEERGRGNFPDRFSARQFPNYSSELNVNALLLGDSALYLCASSLRPGTGGAVYGYTFGSGTRLTVV.

This rearrangement joins TRBV29-1 to TRBJ1-1; TRBD1 agrees at 7 bases. The germline V gene encodes CDR1 SQVTM and CDR2 ANQGSEA. Unmatched junction bases numbered 4, after V lost 2 bases and J lost 4 bases. The CDR3 has 13 residues. For the CDR3, the DNA is TGCAGCGTTGAACAGGCAGGGGGCACTGAAGCTTTCTTT. This translates into CSVEQAGGTEAFF. Supplemented by reference TRBV29-1 and TRBJ1-1, the full variable domain reads SAVISQKPSRDICQRGTSLTIQCQVDSQVTMMFWYRQQPGQSLTLIATANQGSEATYESGFVIDKFPISRPNLTFSTLTVSNMSPEDSSIYLCSVEQAGGTEAFFGQGTRLTVV.

The J gene is TRBJ1-6, the V gene TRBV2; possible D gene TRBD1, 5 bases. Germline assignment: CDR1 SNHLY and CDR2 FYNNEI. V shed 6 bases and J shed 9 bases, with 15 bases lying between them. This CDR3 contains 14 residues. CDR3 coding DNA: TGTGCCAGCAGCGTTCGCGGGGGGTCTTCACCCCTCCACTTT. This encodes CASSVRGGSSPLHF.

This clone was detected once. The CDR3 here is CASSGDSNYNEQFF. The CDR3 bases are TGTGCCAGCAGTGGGGACAGTAACTACAATGAGCAGTTCTTC. The chain links TRBV2 to TRBJ2-1; 7 bases are shared with TRBD1. The V gene's germline CDR1 is SNHLY and CDR2 FYNNEI. The CDR3 contains 14 residues. V dropped 4 bases and J dropped 3; count of bases not matched to a gene: 3.

The rearrangement uses TRBV27 and TRBJ1-5; 9 nucleotides align to TRBD1. The CDR3 totals 15 residues. Looked up from germline, CDR1 is MNHEY and CDR2 is SMNVEV (reference sequence). V lost 6 bases and J lost 3; bases outside the gene matches: 6. The CDR3 sequence: CASRGTGRPNQPQHF. As DNA, the CDR3 is TGTGCCAGCAGGGGGACAGGGAGGCCCAATCAGCCCCAGCATTTT.

This clone was counted between two and nine times. J is TRBJ1-4 and V is TRBV29-1, with a tentative D call TRBD1 (6 bases). CDR1 and CDR2 (germline): SQVTM, ANQGSEA. The CDR3 has 15 residues. V was trimmed by 5 bases and J by 0 bases, leaving 13 bases between them. The CDR3 reads CSVINRAATNEKLFF. In nucleotides, the CDR3 is TGCAGCGTTATCAACAGGGCTGCAACTAATGAAAAACTGTTTTTT.

This sequence joins TRBV6-5 and TRBJ2-5, with 9 bases lining up with TRBD2. This CDR3 spans 16 amino acids. Per the germline V gene, CDR1 is MNHEY and CDR2 is SVGAGI. Trimming took 2 bases from V and 1 from J; bases not matched to a gene: 5. CDR3 protein: CASSYRLAGTQETQYF. Written as DNA, the CDR3 is TGTGCCAGCAGTTACCGGCTAGCGGGGACCCAAGAGACCCAGTACTTC.

On this clone: At the DNA level, this CDR3 is encoded by other sequences in the same sample as well. V usage is TRBV21-1 and J usage is TRBJ2-7; whether TRBD2, the table's D call, matches the DNA was not checked. TRBV21-1 is a pseudogene segment. The length of the CDR3 is 15 residues. CDR3 bases: TGTGCCAGCAGCATCCTACTAGCGACTCCCTACGAGCAGTACTTC. Encoded protein: CASSILLATPYEQYF.

The gene calls are TRBV5-1 and TRBJ2-1; 7 bases match TRBD2. CDR1 and CDR2 (germline): SGHRS, YFSETQ. J was trimmed by 1 base and V by 2 bases; bases with no gene match: 0. This CDR3 contains 14 residues. The DNA of the CDR3 is TGCGCCAGCAGCTTAGCGGGGTCCTACAATGAGCAGTTCTTC. Translated: CASSLAGSYNEQFF.

This clone has just a few counts. J is TRBJ2-2 and V is TRBV2, with D possibly TRBD2 on 5 matching bases. Trimming took 5 bases from V and 5 from J, leaving 6 bases between them. Germline V gene data show CDR1 as SNHLY and CDR2 as FYNNEI. The CDR3 contains 12 residues. The CDR3 is CASSRGTGELFF. The CDR3 DNA reads TGTGCCAGCAGTCGGGGAACCGGGGAGCTGTTTTTT. Full variable domain (outside the CDR3, taken from reference TRBV2 and TRBJ2-2): EPEVTQTPSHQVTQMGQEVILRCVPISNHLYFYWYRQILGQKVEFLVSFYNNEISEKSEIFDDQFSVERPDGSNFTLKIRSTKLEDSAMYFCASSRGTGELFFGEGSRLTVL.

The rearrangement joins TRBV28 to TRBJ1-1; D is possibly TRBD1 (6 bases). The V end lost 8 bases, the J end lost 9 bases, and 13 bases lay between the germline ends. CDR1 is MDHEN and CDR2 is SYDVKM in the germline V gene. The CDR3 is 11 amino acids. This CDR3 reads CASATGSQAFF. CDR3 coding DNA: TGTGCCAGCGCAACAGGGTCTCAAGCTTTCTTT.

This chain links TRBV28 with TRBJ2-6, with 7 bases identical to TRBD1. J lost 2 bases, V lost 11 bases, and 3 bases had no gene match. The CDR3 consists of 13 residues. CDR1 and CDR2 (germline): MDHEN, SYDVKM. DNA of the CDR3: TGTGCCGTACAGGGGACTGGGGCCAACGTCCTGACTTTC. Amino acids: CAVQGTGANVLTF.

This chain joins TRBV7-9 and TRBJ2-6; D unclear. The CDR3 loop spans 16 amino acids. CDR1 and CDR2 (germline): SEHNR, FQNEAQ (reference sequence). V was cut by 6 bases and J by 2 bases, with 14 bases left in between. Written as DNA, the CDR3 is TGTGCCAGCAGTCCCCCCGGGTTGGCTGGGGCCAACGTCCTGACTTTC. It translates to CASSPPGLAGANVLTF. The full variable domain, completed using reference TRBV7-9 and TRBJ2-6, is DTGVSQNPRHKITKRGQNVTFRCDPISEHNRLYWYRQTLGQGPEFLTYFQNEAQLEKSRLLSDRFSAERPKGSFSTLEIQRTEQGDSAMYLCASSPPGLAGANVLTFGAGSRLTVL.

This clone was counted once. Other nucleotide sequences in the sample specify the same CDR3. The J gene is TRBJ2-3, the V gene TRBV5-4, with D perhaps matching TRBD1 (6 bases). CDR3 length: 14 residues. Germline V gene lookup returns CDR1 SGHNT and CDR2 YYREEE (reference sequence). V gave up 4 bases and J gave up 0 bases, with 9 bases separating them. CDR3 DNA: TGTGCCAGCAGCAAACAGGGTAGCACAGATACGCAGTATTTT. Protein: CASSKQGSTDTQYF.

The V call is TRBV5-4, the J call TRBJ2-1; 10 bases are shared with TRBD1. Germline V lookup: CDR1 SGHNT, CDR2 YYREEE (reference sequence). This CDR3 contains 16 residues. V lost 5 bases to trimming and J lost 0 bases; unmatched junction nucleotides: 5. The CDR3 nucleotides are TGTGCCAGCAGACCCGGGACAGGGGCCTCCTACAATGAGCAGTTCTTC. Protein sequence: CASRPGTGASYNEQFF.

The chain is built from TRBV2 and TRBJ1-6, with D possibly TRBD1 on 6 matching bases. This CDR3 is 14 amino acids long. CDR1 is SNHLY, CDR2 FYNNEI, per germline. With 7 bases removed from V and 5 bases from J, the gap between germline ends came to 12 bases. The DNA of the CDR3 is TGTGCCAGCATTCACCGGACAGATAATTCACCCCTCCACTTT. Translated, it gives CASIHRTDNSPLHF.

The CDR3: CASSLPGDLNYGYTF. DNA of the CDR3: TGTGCCAGCAGTTTACCGGGGGATTTAAACTATGGCTACACCTTC. The chain carries TRBV28 and TRBJ1-2; D is perhaps TRBD1 (5 bases). V was shortened by 2 bases and J by 2 bases, with 12 bases between the two germline ends. Germline loops: CDR1 MDHEN, CDR2 SYDVKM. The CDR3 loop spans 15 amino acids.

The chain uses TRBV19 and TRBJ1-6; D call uncertain. Germline CDR1 is LNHDA and CDR2 is SQIVND (reference sequence). With 2 bases removed from V and 7 bases from J, the gap between germline ends came to 9 bases. The CDR3 runs 14 residues. The CDR3 DNA sequence: TGTGCCAGTAGTATAAAACCCCAGAATTCACCCCTCCACTTT. This gives the protein CASSIKPQNSPLHF.

This clone was seen once. This chain links TRBV7-3 with TRBJ2-1, with 9 bases that match TRBD1. Germline V gene sequence: CDR1 SGHTA, CDR2 FQGTGA. This CDR3 is 13 amino acids long. The V gene end was trimmed by 3 bases and the J gene end by 8 bases; junction bases not matched to a gene: 2. CDR3 residues: CASSLDRGDEQFF. As DNA, the CDR3 is TGTGCCAGCAGCTTGGACAGGGGAGATGAGCAGTTCTTC.

This clone turned up a few times. This chain uses TRBV27 with TRBJ2-1; the match to TRBD2 covers 8 bases. The CDR3 loop spans 16 amino acids. Looked up from germline, CDR1 is MNHEY and CDR2 is SMNVEV (reference sequence). V was pared by 2 bases and J by 6 bases, with 9 bases of the junction left unmatched. Here the CDR3 DNA reads TGTGCCAGCAGTTTACAATTCAGCGGGGGTGCCAATGAGCAGTTCTTC. Translated, it gives CASSLQFSGGANEQFF.